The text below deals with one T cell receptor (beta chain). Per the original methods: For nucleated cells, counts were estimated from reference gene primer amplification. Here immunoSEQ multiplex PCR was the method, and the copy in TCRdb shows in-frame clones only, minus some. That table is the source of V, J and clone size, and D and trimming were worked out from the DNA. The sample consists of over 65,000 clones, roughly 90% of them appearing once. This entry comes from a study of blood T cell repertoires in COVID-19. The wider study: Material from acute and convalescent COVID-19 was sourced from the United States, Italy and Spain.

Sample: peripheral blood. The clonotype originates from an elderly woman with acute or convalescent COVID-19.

The CDR3 region has the DNA TGTGCCAGCAGTCCCGGGACAGGGTCCTCCTTAGGTATTTACGAGCAGTACTTC. It encodes CASSPGTGSSLGIYEQYF. V and J are TRBV6-6 and TRBJ2-7; the match to TRBD1 covers 9 bases. The germline V gene encodes CDR1 MNHNY and CDR2 SVGAGI (reference sequence). CDR3 size: 18 residues. V was pared by 5 bases and J by 4 bases, with 18 bases of the junction left unmatched.